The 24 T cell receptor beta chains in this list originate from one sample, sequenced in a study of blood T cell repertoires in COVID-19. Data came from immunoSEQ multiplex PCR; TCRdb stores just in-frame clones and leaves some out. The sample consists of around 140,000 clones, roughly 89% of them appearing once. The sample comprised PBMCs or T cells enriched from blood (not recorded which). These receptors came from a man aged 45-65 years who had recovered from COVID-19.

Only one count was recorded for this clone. CDR3: CASSLNSGIGGYTF. The CDR3, as DNA: TGCGCCAGCAGCCTAAATTCAGGCATAGGAGGCTACACCTTC. The chain has TRBV4-3 and TRBJ1-2, with D unresolved. V lost 4 bases to trimming and J lost 8 bases, with 17 bases between them. This CDR3 spans 14 amino acids. Germline loops: CDR1 LGHNA, CDR2 YSLEER.

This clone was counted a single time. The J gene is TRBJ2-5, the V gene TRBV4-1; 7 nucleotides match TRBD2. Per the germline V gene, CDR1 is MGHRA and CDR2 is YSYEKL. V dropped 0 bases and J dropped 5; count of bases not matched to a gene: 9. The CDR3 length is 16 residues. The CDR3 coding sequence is TGCGCCAGCAGCCAAGATCTAGGAGCGGGAACGGAGACCCAGTACTTC. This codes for CASSQDLGAGTETQYF.

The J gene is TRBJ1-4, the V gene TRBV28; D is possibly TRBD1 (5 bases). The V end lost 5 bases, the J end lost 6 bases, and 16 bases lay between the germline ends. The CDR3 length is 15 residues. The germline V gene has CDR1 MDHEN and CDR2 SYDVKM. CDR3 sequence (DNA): TGTGCCAGCAGTCACACAGGACAAGCCTATGAAAAACTGTTTTTT. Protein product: CASSHTGQAYEKLFF.

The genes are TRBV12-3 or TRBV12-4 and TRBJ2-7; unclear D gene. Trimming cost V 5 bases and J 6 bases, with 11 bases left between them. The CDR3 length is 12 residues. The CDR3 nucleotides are TGTGCCAGCAGTACCCATGGCGGCGAGCAGTACTTC. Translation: CASSTHGGEQYF.

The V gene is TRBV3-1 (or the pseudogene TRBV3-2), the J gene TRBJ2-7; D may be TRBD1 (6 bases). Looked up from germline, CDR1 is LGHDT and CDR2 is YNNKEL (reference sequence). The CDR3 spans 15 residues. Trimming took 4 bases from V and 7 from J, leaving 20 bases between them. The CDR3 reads CASSPVGHLYEEQYF. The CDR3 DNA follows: TGTGCCAGCAGCCCAGTGGGACACCTCTACGAGGAGCAGTACTTC.

CDR3 DNA sequence: TGTGCCAGTAGCGGGAGGGATACCTATGGCTACACCTTC. As protein: CASSGRDTYGYTF. J is TRBJ1-2 and V is TRBV19, with D uncertain. Trimming pared 6 bases from V and 4 bases from J, leaving 12 bases between. There are 13 residues in the CDR3. Per the germline V gene, CDR1 is LNHDA and CDR2 is SQIVND (reference sequence).

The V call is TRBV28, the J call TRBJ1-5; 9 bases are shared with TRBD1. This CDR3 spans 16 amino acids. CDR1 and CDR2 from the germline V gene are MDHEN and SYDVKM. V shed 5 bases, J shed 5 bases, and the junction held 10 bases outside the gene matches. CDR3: CASSGVDRGFYQPQHF. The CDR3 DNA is TGTGCCAGCAGTGGGGTTGACAGGGGGTTTTATCAGCCCCAGCATTTT.

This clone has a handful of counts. As DNA, the CDR3 is TGCGCCAGCAGCTTCGGTCTACAGAAAAACACTGAAGCTTTCTTT. Translation: CASSFGLQKNTEAFF. The gene calls are TRBV5-1 and TRBJ1-1; D is ambiguous. The germline CDR1 and CDR2 sequences are SGHRS and YFSETQ. V gave up 2 bases and J gave up 2 bases, with 13 bases separating them. This CDR3 has 15 residues.

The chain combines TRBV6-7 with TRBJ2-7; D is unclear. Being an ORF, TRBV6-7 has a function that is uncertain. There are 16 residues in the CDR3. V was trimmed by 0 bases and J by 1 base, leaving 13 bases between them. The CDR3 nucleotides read TGTGCCAGCAGTTACTCGACGGGTTTATTATCCTACGAGCAGTACGTC. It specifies CASSYSTGLLSYEQYV.

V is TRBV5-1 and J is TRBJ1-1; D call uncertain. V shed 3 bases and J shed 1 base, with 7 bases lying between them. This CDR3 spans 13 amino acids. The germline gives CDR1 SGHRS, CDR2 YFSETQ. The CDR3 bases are TGCGCCAGCAGCTGGAACAGGAACACTGAAGCTTTCTTT. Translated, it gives CASSWNRNTEAFF. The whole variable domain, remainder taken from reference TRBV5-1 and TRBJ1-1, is KAGVTQTPRYLIKTRGQQVTLSCSPISGHRSVSWYQQTPGQGLQFLFEYFSETQRNKGNFPGRFSGRQFSNSRSEMNVSTLELGDSALYLCASSWNRNTEAFFGQGTRLTVV.

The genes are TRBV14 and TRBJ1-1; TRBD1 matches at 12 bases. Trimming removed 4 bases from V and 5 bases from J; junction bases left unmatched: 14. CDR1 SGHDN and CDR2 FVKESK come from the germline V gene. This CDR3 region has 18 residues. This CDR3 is CASSRRDRGLIGVTEAFF. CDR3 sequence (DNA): TGTGCCAGCAGCCGACGGGACAGGGGGCTGATAGGGGTTACTGAAGCTTTCTTT.

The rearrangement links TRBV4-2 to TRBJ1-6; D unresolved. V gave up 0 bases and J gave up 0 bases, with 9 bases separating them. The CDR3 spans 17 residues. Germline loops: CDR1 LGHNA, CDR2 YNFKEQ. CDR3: CASSQEIQSSYNSPLHF. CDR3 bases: TGTGCCAGCAGCCAAGAAATACAGAGCTCCTATAATTCACCCCTCCACTTT.

As DNA, the CDR3 is TGTGCCTGGAGACAAAAGGGCGTTGGGGCTCAGGATGAAAAACTGTTTTTT. Amino acids: CAWRQKGVGAQDEKLFF. This chain uses TRBV30 with TRBJ1-4, with D possibly TRBD1 on 5 matching bases. The CDR3 has 17 residues. Germline CDR1 reads GTSNPN; CDR2 reads SVGIG (reference sequence). Trimming took 3 bases from V and 6 from J, leaving 23 bases between them.

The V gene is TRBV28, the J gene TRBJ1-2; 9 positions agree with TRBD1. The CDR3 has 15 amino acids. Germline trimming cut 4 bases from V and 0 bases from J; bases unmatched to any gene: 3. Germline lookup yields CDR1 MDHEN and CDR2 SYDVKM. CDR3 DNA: TGTGCCAGCAGTTCTCGGGACAGGGCTAACTATGGCTACACCTTC. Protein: CASSSRDRANYGYTF.

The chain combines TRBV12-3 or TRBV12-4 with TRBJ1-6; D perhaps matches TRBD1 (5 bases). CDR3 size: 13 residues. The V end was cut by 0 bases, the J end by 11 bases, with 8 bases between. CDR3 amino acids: CASSLAQGTPLHF. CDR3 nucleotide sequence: TGTGCCAGCAGTTTAGCGCAGGGTACACCCCTCCACTTT.

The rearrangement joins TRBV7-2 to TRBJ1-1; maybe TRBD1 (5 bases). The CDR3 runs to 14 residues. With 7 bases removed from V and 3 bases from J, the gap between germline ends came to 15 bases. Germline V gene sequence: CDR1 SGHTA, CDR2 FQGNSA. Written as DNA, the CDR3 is TGTGCCAGCACTTTGACTGGGGGGGACACTGAAGCTTTCTTT. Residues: CASTLTGGDTEAFF.

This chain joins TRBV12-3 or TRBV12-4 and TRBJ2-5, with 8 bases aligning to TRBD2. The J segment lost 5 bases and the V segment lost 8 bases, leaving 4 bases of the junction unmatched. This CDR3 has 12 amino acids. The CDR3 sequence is CASGPGGETQYF. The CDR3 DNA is TGTGCCAGCGGCCCGGGAGGGGAGACCCAGTACTTC.

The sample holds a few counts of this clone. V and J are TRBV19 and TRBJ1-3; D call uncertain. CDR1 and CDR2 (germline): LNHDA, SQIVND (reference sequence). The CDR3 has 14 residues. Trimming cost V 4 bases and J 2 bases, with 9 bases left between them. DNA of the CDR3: TGTGCCAGTAGTAGGGCAGCCGCTGGAAACACCATATATTTT. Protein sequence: CASSRAAAGNTIYF.

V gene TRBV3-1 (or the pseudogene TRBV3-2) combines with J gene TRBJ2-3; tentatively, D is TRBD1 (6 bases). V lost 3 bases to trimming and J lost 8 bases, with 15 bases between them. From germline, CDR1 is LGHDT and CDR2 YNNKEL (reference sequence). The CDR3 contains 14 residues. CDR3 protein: CASSQNRQAGTQYF. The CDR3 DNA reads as TGTGCCAGCAGCCAGAATCGACAGGCCGGTACGCAGTATTTT.

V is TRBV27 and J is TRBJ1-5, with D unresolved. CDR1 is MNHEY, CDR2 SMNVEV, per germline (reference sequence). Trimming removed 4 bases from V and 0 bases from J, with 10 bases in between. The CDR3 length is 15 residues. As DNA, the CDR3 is TGTGCCAGCAGTTCCCGACTCATTAGCAATCAGCCCCAGCATTTT. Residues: CASSSRLISNQPQHF.

CDR3 DNA: TGTGCCAGCAGCTTTACCGGGACAGGGGGAGTTAGCAATCAGCCCCAGCATTTT. It specifies CASSFTGTGGVSNQPQHF. The J gene is TRBJ1-5, the V gene TRBV7-8, with 11 bases matching TRBD1. The CDR3 loop spans 18 amino acids. J lost 0 bases, V lost 3 bases, and 7 bases had no gene match. CDR1 and CDR2 from the germline V gene are SGHVS and FQNEAQ.

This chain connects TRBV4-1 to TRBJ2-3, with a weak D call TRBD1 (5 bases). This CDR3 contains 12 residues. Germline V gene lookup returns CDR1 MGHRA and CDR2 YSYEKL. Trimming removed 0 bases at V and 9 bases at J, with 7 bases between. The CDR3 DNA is TGCGCCAGCAGCCAAGATTGGGGCACGCAGTATTTT. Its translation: CASSQDWGTQYF.

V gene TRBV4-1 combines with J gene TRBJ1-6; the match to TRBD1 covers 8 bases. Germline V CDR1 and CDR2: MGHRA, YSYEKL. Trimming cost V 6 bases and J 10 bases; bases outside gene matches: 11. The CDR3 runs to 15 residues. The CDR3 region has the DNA TGCGCCAGCAGACCTTTGGACAGGGATGTATCACCCCTCCACTTT. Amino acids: CASRPLDRDVSPLHF.

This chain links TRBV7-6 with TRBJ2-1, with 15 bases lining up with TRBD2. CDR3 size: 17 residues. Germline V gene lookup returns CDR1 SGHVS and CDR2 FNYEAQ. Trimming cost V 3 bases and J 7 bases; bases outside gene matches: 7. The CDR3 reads CASSFRPGLAGGNEQFF. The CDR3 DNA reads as TGTGCCAGCAGCTTTCGGCCGGGACTAGCGGGAGGTAATGAGCAGTTCTTC.